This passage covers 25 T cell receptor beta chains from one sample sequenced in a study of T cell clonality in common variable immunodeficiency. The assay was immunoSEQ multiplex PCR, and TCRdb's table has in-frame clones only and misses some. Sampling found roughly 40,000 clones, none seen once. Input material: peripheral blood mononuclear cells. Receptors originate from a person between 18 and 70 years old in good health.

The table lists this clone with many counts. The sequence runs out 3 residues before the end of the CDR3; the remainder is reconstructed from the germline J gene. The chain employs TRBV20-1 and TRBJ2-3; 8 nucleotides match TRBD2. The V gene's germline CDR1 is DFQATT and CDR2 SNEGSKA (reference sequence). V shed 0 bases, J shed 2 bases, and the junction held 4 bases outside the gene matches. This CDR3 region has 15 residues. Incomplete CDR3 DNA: TGCAGTGCTAGAGATCGAGCGGGGGCCACAGATACG. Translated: CSARDRAGATDT. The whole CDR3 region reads CSARDRAGATDTQYF.

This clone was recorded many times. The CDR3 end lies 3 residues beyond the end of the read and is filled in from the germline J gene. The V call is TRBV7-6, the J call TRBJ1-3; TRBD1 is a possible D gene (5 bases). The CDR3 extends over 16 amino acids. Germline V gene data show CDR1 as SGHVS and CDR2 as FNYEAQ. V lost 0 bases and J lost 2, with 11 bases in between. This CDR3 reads CASSLAPQGAGNTIYF. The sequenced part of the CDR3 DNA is TGTGCCAGCAGCTTAGCGCCTCAGGGAGCTGGAAACACC. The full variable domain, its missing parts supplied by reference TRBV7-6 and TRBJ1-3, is GAGVSQSPRYKVTKRGQDVALRCDPISGHVSLYWYRQALGQGPEFLTYFNYEAQQDKSGLPNDRFSAERPEGSISTLTIQRTEQRDSAMYRCASSLAPQGAGNTIYFGEGSWLTVV.

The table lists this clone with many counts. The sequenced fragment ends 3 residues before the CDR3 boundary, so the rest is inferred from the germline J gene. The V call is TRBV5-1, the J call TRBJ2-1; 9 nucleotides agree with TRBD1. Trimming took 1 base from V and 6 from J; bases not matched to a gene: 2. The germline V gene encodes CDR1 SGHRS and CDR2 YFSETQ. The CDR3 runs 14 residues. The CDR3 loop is CASSLKGQGNEQFF. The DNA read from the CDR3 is TGCGCCAGCAGCTTGAAGGGACAGGGCAATGAG. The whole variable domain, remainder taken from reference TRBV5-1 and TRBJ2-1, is KAGVTQTPRYLIKTRGQQVTLSCSPISGHRSVSWYQQTPGQGLQFLFEYFSETQRNKGNFPGRFSGRQFSNSRSEMNVSTLELGDSALYLCASSLKGQGNEQFFGPGTRLTVL.

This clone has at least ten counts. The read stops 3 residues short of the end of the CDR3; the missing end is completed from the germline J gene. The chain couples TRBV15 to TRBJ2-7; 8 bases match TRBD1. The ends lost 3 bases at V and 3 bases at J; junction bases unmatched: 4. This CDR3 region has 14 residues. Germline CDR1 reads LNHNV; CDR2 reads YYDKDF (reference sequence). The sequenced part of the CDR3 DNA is TGTGCCACCAGCAGGGACAGGGCAAGCTACGAG. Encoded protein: CATSRDRASYE. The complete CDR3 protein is CATSRDRASYEQYF.

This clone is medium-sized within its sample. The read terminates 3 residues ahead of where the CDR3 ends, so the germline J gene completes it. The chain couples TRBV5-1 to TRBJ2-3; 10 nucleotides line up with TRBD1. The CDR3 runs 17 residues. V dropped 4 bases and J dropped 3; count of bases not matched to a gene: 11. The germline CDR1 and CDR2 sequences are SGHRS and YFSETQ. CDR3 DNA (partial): TGCGCCAGCAGCCCAGGGGACAGGGGAGGGGGAACAGATACG. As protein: CASSPGDRGGGTDT. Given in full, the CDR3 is CASSPGDRGGGTDTQYF.

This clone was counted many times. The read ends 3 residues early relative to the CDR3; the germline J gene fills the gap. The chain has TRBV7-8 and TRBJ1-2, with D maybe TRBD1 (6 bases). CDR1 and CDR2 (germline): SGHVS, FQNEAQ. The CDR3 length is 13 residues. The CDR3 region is CASSSRTDRGYTF. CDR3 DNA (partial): TGTGCCAGCAGCTCCCGGACCGACAGGGGC.

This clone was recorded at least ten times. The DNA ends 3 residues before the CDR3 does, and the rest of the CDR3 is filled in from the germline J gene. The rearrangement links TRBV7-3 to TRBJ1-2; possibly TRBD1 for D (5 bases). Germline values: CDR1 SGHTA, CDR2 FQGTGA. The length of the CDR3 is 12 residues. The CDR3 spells CASSSGRGGYTF. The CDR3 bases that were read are TGTGCCAGCAGCTCAGGGAGGGGCGGC.

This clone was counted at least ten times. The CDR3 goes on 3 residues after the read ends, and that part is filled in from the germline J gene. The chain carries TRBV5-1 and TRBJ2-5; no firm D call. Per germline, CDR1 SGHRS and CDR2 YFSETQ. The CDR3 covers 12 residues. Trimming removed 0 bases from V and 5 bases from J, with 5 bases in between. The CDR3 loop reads CASSLARETQYF. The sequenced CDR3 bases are TGCGCCAGCAGCTTGGCCAGGGAGACC.

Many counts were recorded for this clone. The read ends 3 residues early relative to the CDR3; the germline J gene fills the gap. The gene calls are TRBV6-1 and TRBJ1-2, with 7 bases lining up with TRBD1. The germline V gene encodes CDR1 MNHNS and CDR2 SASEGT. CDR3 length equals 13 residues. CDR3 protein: CASSAGTAKHYTF. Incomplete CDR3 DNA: TGTGCCAGCAGTGCGGGGACAGCTAAGCAC.

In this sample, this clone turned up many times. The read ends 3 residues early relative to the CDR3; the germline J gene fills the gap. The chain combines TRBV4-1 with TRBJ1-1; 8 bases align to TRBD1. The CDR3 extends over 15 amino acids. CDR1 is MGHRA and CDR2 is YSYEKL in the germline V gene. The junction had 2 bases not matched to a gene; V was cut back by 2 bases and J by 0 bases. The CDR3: CASSQRQGMNTEAFF. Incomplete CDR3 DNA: TGCGCCAGCAGCCAACGACAGGGGATGAACACTGAA.

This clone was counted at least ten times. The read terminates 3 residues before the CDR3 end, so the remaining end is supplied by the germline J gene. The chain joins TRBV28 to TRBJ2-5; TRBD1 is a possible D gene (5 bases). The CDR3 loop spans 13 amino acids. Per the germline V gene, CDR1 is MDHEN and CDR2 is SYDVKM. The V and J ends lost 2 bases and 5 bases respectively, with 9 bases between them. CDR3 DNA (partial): TGTGCCAGCAGTTTACAGGGTGTGGAGACC. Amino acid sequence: CASSLQGVET. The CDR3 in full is CASSLQGVETQYF.

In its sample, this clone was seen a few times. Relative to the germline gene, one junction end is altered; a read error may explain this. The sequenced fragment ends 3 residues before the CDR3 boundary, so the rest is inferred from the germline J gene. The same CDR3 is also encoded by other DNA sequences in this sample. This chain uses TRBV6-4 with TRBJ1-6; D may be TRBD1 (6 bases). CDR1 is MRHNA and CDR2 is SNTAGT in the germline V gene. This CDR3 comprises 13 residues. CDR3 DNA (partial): TGTGCCAGCAGGCAGGGGTATAACTCACCC. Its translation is CASRQGYNSP. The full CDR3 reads CASRQGYNSPLHF.

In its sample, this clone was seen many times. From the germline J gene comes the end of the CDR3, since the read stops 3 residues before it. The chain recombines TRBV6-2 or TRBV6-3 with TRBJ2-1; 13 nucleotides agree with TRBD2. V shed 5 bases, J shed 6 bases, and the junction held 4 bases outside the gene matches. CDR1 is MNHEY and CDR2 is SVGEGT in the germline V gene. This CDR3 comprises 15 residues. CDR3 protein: CASSDGTSGVNEQFF. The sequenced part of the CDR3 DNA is TGTGCCAGCAGTGACGGGACTAGCGGGGTCAATGAG.

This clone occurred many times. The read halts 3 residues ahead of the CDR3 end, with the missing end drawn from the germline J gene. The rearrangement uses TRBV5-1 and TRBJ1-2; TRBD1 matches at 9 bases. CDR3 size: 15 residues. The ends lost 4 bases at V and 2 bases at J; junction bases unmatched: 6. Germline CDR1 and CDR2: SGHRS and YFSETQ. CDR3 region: CASSTTGTGNYGYTF. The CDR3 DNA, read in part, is TGCGCCAGCAGCACTACCGGGACAGGGAACTATGGC.

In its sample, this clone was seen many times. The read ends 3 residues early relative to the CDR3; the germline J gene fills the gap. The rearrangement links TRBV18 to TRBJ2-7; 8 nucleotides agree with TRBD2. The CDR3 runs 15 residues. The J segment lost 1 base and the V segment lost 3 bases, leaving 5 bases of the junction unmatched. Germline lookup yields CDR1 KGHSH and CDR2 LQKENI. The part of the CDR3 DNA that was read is TGTGCCAGCTCACCCAGCGGGGGCCTTTCCTACGAG. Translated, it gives CASSPSGGLSYE. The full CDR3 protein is CASSPSGGLSYEQYF.

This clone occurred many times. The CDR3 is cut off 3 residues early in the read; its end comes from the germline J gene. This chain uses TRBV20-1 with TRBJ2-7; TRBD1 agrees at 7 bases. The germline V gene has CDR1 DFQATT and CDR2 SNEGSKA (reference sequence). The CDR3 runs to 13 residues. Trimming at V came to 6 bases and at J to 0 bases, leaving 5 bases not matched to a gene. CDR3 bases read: TGCAGTGCCACGACAGGGTACTCCTACGAG. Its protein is CSATTGYSYE. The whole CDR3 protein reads CSATTGYSYEQYF.

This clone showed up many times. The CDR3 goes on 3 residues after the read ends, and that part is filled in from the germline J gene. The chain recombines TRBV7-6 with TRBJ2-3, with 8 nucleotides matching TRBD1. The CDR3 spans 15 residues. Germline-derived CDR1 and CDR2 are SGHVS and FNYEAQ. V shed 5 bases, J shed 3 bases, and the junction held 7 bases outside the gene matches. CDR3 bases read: TGTGCCAGCAGCCACCGGGACAGGAGGACAGATACG. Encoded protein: CASSHRDRRTDT. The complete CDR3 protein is CASSHRDRRTDTQYF.

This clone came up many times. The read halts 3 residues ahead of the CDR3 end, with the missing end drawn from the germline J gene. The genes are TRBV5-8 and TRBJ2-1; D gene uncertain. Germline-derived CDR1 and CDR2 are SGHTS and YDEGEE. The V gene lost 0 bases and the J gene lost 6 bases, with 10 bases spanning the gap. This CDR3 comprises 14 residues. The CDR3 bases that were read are TGTGCCAGCAGCTTGGGGGCGAGCTTCAATGAG. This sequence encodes CASSLGASFNE. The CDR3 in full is CASSLGASFNEQFF.

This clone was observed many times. The CDR3 protein is CASSDTSGRTDTQYF. The sequenced part of the CDR3 DNA is TGCGCCAGCAGTGACACTAGCGGGAGGACAGATACG. The chain couples TRBV10-1 to TRBJ2-3; TRBD2 aligns across 12 bases. The read finishes 3 residues shy of the CDR3 end, and the germline J gene is used to complete it. The J segment lost 3 bases and the V segment lost 3 bases, leaving 1 base of the junction unmatched. Germline V gives CDR1 WNHNN, CDR2 SYGVQD (reference sequence). CDR3 size: 15 residues.

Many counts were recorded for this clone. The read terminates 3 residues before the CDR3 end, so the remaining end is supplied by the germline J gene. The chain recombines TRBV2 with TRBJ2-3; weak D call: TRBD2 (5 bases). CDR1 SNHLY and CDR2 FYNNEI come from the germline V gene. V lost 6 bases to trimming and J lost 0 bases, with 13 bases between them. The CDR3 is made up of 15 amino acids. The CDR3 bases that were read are TGTGCCAGCAGAAGCGGACGGTATAGCACAGATACG. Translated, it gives CASRSGRYSTDT. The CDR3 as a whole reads CASRSGRYSTDTQYF.

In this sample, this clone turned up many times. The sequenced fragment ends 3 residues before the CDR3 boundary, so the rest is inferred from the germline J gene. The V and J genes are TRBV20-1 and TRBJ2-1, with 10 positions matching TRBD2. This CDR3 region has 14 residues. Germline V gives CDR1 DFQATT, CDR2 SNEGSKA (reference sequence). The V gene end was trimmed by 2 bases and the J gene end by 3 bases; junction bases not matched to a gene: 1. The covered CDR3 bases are TGCAGTGCTAGACTAGCGGGAGACTACAATGAG. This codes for CSARLAGDYNE. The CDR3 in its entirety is CSARLAGDYNEQFF.

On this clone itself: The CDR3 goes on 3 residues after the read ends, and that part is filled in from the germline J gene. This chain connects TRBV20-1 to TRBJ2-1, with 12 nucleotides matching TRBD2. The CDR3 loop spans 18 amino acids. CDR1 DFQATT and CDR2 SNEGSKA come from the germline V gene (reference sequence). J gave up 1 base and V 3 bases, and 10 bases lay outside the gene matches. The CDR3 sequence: CSASPPTSGRTSYNEQFF. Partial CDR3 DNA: TGCAGTGCTAGTCCTCCCACTAGCGGGAGGACTTCCTACAATGAG.

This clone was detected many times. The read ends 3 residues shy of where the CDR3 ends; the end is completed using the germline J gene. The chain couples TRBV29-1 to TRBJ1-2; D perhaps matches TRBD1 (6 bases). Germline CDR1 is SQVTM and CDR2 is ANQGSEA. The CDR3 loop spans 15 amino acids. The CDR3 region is CSVEPIYRDGGGYTF. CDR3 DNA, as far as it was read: TGCAGCGTTGAACCTATCTACAGGGATGGAGGGGGC.

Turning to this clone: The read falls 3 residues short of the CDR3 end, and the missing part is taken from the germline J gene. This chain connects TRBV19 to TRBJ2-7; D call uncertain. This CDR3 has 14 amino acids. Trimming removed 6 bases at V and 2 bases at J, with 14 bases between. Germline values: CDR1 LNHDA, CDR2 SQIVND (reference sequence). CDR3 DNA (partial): TGTGCCAGTAGATCCGCGGCCACCACCTACGAG. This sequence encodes CASRSAATTYE. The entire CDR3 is CASRSAATTYEQYF.

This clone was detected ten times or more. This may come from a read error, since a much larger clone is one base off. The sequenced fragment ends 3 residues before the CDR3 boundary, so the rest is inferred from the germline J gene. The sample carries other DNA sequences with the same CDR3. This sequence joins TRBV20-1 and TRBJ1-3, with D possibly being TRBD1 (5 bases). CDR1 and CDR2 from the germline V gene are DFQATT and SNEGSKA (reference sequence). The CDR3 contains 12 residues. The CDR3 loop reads CSASPQGNTIYF. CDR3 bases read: TGCAGTGCTAGCCCCCAGGGAAACACG.